This T cell receptor (beta chain) was identified in a study of shared clonotypes between healthy human individuals. Remarks on this clone: What it binds is not known.

General study points: Only blood samples were collected, and tissue repertoires likely differ.

Selected positively for CCR7 and CD45RO-negative, naive CD8 cells excluded terminally differentiated effector memory CD45RA+ cells. Replicate sorted-subset PCRs were loaded with around 200 ng DNA, approximately 31,000 T cell genomes. In the source study's methods: ImmunoSEQ output lacked quality scores and full-length reads, limiting matched filtering. Produced via immunoSEQ multiplex PCR; TCRdb's table is partial and in-frame only. That table furnishes V, J and clone size, whereas the DNA furnished D and trimming. In the table there are about 1,800,000 clones, just under 95% of which are singletons. The source is a man younger than 30 in good health. Sequences were obtained from naive CD8+ T cells sorted from blood.

In DNA, the CDR3 is TGTGCCAGCAACCACGGGGGAGAGTACGAGCAGTACTTC. Residues: CASNHGGEYEQYF. V usage is TRBV13 and J usage is TRBJ2-7; D perhaps matches TRBD2 (6 bases). V shed 7 bases and J shed 4 bases, with 14 bases lying between them. Germline loops: CDR1 PRHDT, CDR2 FYEKMQ (reference sequence). There are 13 residues in the CDR3.